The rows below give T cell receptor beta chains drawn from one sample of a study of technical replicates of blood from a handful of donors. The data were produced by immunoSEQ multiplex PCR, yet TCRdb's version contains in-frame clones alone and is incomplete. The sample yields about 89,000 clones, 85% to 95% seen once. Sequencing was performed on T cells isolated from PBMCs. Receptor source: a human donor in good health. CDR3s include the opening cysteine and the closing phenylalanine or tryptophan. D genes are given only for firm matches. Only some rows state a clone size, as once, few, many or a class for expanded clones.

cdr3_nt: TGTGCCACGAGGCCTCTAGCGGTTCCGTCCAATGAGCAGTTCTTC; cdr3_aa: CATRPLAVPSNEQFF; j_call: TRBJ2-1; d_call: TRBD2; v_call: TRBV6-5; clone_size: .
cdr3_nt: TGTGCCAGCAGTTCCTTAGCGGGAGACGGCACAGATACGCAGTATTTT; cdr3_aa: CASSSLAGDGTDTQYF; j_call: TRBJ2-3; d_call: TRBD2; v_call: TRBV28; clone_size: .
cdr3_nt: TGTGCCAGCAGGGGAACAGGGGACCCCTATGGCTACACCTTC; cdr3_aa: CASRGTGDPYGYTF; j_call: TRBJ1-2; d_call: TRBD1; v_call: TRBV6-5; clone_size: .
cdr3_nt: TGTGCCACCAGCAGCTCGAGCGGTTACACCGGGGAGCTGTTTTTT; cdr3_aa: CATSSSSGYTGELFF; j_call: TRBJ2-2; d_call: .; v_call: TRBV15; clone_size: once
cdr3_nt: TGCGCCAGCAGCTCATGGGGGGACACTGAAGCTTTCTTT; cdr3_aa: CASSSWGDTEAFF; j_call: TRBJ1-1; d_call: .; v_call: TRBV5-1; clone_size: .
cdr3_nt: TGCGCCAGCAGACAGCAGGGGAACACTGAAGCTTTCTTT; cdr3_aa: CASRQQGNTEAFF; j_call: TRBJ1-1; d_call: .; v_call: TRBV10-1; clone_size: .
cdr3_nt: TGTGCCACCAGACTAGCGGGAGGGCGGGGGGAGCAGTACTTC; cdr3_aa: CATRLAGGRGEQYF; j_call: TRBJ2-7; d_call: TRBD2; v_call: TRBV27; clone_size: .
cdr3_nt: TGTGCCAGCAGCCTCTGGTGGTCGGGGGATCAGCCCCAGCATTTT; cdr3_aa: CASSLWWSGDQPQHF; j_call: TRBJ1-5; d_call: .; v_call: TRBV21-1; clone_size: .
cdr3_nt: TGTGCCAGCAGCTGGAAGACAGGGGGCTCAGTAGAGCAGTACTTC; cdr3_aa: CASSWKTGGSVEQYF; j_call: TRBJ2-7; d_call: TRBD1; v_call: TRBV5-4; clone_size: .
cdr3_nt: TGTGCCAGCAGCTTAGGACAGGTTAGCAACTATGGCTACACCTTC; cdr3_aa: CASSLGQVSNYGYTF; j_call: TRBJ1-2; d_call: .; v_call: TRBV7-9; clone_size: once
cdr3_nt: TGCGCCAGCAGCCTAAAAGCATCCGGGACTCGGACGGAGACCCAGTACTTC; cdr3_aa: CASSLKASGTRTETQYF; j_call: TRBJ2-5; d_call: .; v_call: TRBV4-1; clone_size: .
cdr3_nt: TGTGCCAGCAGCTTAGGGATAGCGGGGAGCTCCTACGAGCAGTACTTC; cdr3_aa: CASSLGIAGSSYEQYF; j_call: TRBJ2-7; d_call: TRBD2; v_call: TRBV7-6; clone_size: .
cdr3_nt: TGTGCCACCAGCAGAGATCCTAGCGGGTTGTACAATGAGCAGTTCTTC; cdr3_aa: CATSRDPSGLYNEQFF; j_call: TRBJ2-1; d_call: TRBD2; v_call: TRBV15; clone_size: .
cdr3_nt: TGTGCCAGCAGTTACAGACAGAGCTCCTACGAGCAGTACTTC; cdr3_aa: CASSYRQSSYEQYF; j_call: TRBJ2-7; d_call: .; v_call: TRBV6-5; clone_size: .
cdr3_nt: TGCGCCAGCAGCCCGGGGGAGACCCAGTACTTC; cdr3_aa: CASSPGETQYF; j_call: TRBJ2-5; d_call: .; v_call: TRBV5-1; clone_size: few
cdr3_nt: TGTGCCACCAGCAGAGACGGGCTACAGGCCTATAATTCACCCCTCCACTTT; cdr3_aa: CATSRDGLQAYNSPLHF; j_call: TRBJ1-6; d_call: .; v_call: TRBV15; clone_size: .
cdr3_nt: TGTGCCAGCAGCTTAGGTGTAGGGACTAGCGGGTACAATGAGCAGTTCTTC; cdr3_aa: CASSLGVGTSGYNEQFF; j_call: TRBJ2-1; d_call: TRBD2; v_call: TRBV7-3; clone_size: .
cdr3_nt: TGCGCCAGCAGCTTGGTTTCAGGCAGGGGTAACACCATATATTTT; cdr3_aa: CASSLVSGRGNTIYF; j_call: TRBJ1-3; d_call: .; v_call: TRBV5-1; clone_size: .
cdr3_nt: TGTGCCAGCAGCAAACAGGGAGGGGATTCACCCCTCCACTTT; cdr3_aa: CASSKQGGDSPLHF; j_call: TRBJ1-6; d_call: .; v_call: TRBV2; clone_size: .
cdr3_nt: TGTGCCAGCAGGGGGCGAAATAATGAAAAACTGTTTTTT; cdr3_aa: CASRGRNNEKLFF; j_call: TRBJ1-4; d_call: .; v_call: TRBV2; clone_size: .
cdr3_nt: TGTGCCAGCAGTTCAGGGCCCTCTAACTATGGCTACACCTTC; cdr3_aa: CASSSGPSNYGYTF; j_call: TRBJ1-2; d_call: .; v_call: TRBV6-5; clone_size: .
cdr3_nt: TGTGCCACCAGCTCCGGGACAGGGGTTTTTCATCAGGACACTGAAGCTTTCTTT; cdr3_aa: CATSSGTGVFHQDTEAFF; j_call: TRBJ1-1; d_call: TRBD1; v_call: TRBV15; clone_size: .
cdr3_nt: TGTGCCAGCAGCCCCGAGGGGGTGACGGCTTTCTTT; cdr3_aa: CASSPEGVTAFF; j_call: TRBJ1-1; d_call: .; v_call: TRBV7-6; clone_size: .
cdr3_nt: TGTGCCAGCAGTTCAAGTACTAGCGGGGGGCACACAGATACGCAGTATTTT; cdr3_aa: CASSSSTSGGHTDTQYF; j_call: TRBJ2-3; d_call: TRBD2; v_call: TRBV27; clone_size: .
cdr3_nt: TGCGCCAGCAGCTCCTCCGGGACTAGCCCCGAGCAGTACTTC; cdr3_aa: CASSSSGTSPEQYF; j_call: TRBJ2-7; d_call: TRBD2; v_call: TRBV5-1; clone_size: .
cdr3_nt: TGCGCCAGCAGCCTTGTGGCAGGACAGCCTAACACCGGGGAGCTGTTTTTT; cdr3_aa: CASSLVAGQPNTGELFF; j_call: TRBJ2-2; d_call: .; v_call: TRBV4-1; clone_size: few
cdr3_nt: TGTGCCAGCAGTTTAATTATGGGGGCAGAGAACTATGGCTACACCTTC; cdr3_aa: CASSLIMGAENYGYTF; j_call: TRBJ1-2; d_call: .; v_call: TRBV28; clone_size: .
cdr3_nt: TGTGCCAGCACTGAAAGGGGGTACACTGAAGCTTTCTTT; cdr3_aa: CASTERGYTEAFF; j_call: TRBJ1-1; d_call: .; v_call: TRBV2; clone_size: few
cdr3_nt: TGCGCCAGCAGCTTGGGTCGGACAGAAACCTATGGCTACACCTTC; cdr3_aa: CASSLGRTETYGYTF; j_call: TRBJ1-2; d_call: .; v_call: TRBV5-1; clone_size: .
cdr3_nt: TGTGCCAGCAGTTTTAGCGGCTACACAGATACGCAGTATTTT; cdr3_aa: CASSFSGYTDTQYF; j_call: TRBJ2-3; d_call: .; v_call: TRBV27; clone_size: .
cdr3_nt: TGTGCCAGCAGCGTAGGGCGCAGGGATCAGCCCCAGCATTTT; cdr3_aa: CASSVGRRDQPQHF; j_call: TRBJ1-5; d_call: .; v_call: TRBV9; clone_size: .
cdr3_nt: TGTGCCAGCAGTGTAGCAGGGGCGGGGGAGGTGACGGATGGCTACACCTTC; cdr3_aa: CASSVAGAGEVTDGYTF; j_call: TRBJ1-2; d_call: .; v_call: TRBV6-1; clone_size: .
cdr3_nt: TGCGCCAGCAGCCAAGATACTAGGGCTTTAATGGAGACCCAGTACTTC; cdr3_aa: CASSQDTRALMETQYF; j_call: TRBJ2-5; d_call: .; v_call: TRBV4-1; clone_size: .